These T cell receptor beta chains were read from a single sample in a study of blood T cell repertoires in COVID-19. The assay was immunoSEQ multiplex PCR, and TCRdb's table has in-frame clones only and misses some. The table includes about 170,000 clones, under 90% detected once. The sample comprised peripheral blood. The receptors stem from an elderly woman with active or convalescent COVID-19. The CDR3 runs from the conserved cysteine through the conserved F or W. Fields, in order: V gene, D gene, J gene, clone size, CDR3 protein, CDR3 DNA. D genes are given only for firm matches. Clone size is shown for a subset of rows, as once, few, many or a class of expanded clone.

V: TRBV7-8
D: -
J: TRBJ1-1
size: few
CDR3: CASTTNFETEAFF
DNA: TGTGCCAGCACCACTAACTTCGAGACTGAAGCTTTCTTT

V: TRBV6-1
D: TRBD2
J: TRBJ2-7
size: -
CDR3: CASSEVRTGGPGEQYF
DNA: TGTGCCAGCAGTGAAGTTAGAACGGGAGGGCCGGGCGAGCAGTACTTC

V: TRBV15
D: TRBD1
J: TRBJ2-1
size: -
CDR3: CATSLGTGTYNEQFF
DNA: TGTGCCACCAGCCTCGGGACAGGGACCTACAATGAGCAGTTCTTC

V: TRBV27
D: -
J: TRBJ1-5
size: -
CDR3: CASSLQAGENQPQHF
DNA: TGTGCCAGCAGTTTACAGGCAGGGGAGAATCAGCCCCAGCATTTT

V: TRBV5-1
D: -
J: TRBJ2-7
size: -
CDR3: CASSLVASEQYF
DNA: TGCGCCAGCAGCTTGGTAGCGTCCGAGCAGTACTTC

V: TRBV10-3
D: TRBD1
J: TRBJ1-4
size: -
CDR3: CAISDRLGTGNEKLFF
DNA: TGTGCCATCAGTGACCGGCTCGGGACAGGAAATGAAAAACTGTTTTTT

V: TRBV9
D: -
J: TRBJ1-1
size: -
CDR3: CASSVEGGTTEAFF
DNA: TGTGCCAGCAGCGTAGAGGGAGGGACAACTGAAGCTTTCTTT

V: TRBV6-5
D: -
J: TRBJ1-3
size: -
CDR3: CASRTGGSFGNTIYF
DNA: TGTGCCAGCAGGACCGGAGGGAGTTTTGGAAACACCATATATTTT

V: TRBV3-1/TRBV3-2
D: TRBD1
J: TRBJ2-1
size: once
CDR3: CASSQDPGTGFSYNEQFF
DNA: TGTGCCAGCAGCCAAGACCCTGGGACAGGGTTTAGTTACAATGAGCAGTTCTTC

V: TRBV5-5
D: TRBD2
J: TRBJ2-1
size: -
CDR3: CASSIQRTSGSYNEQFF
DNA: TGTGCCAGCAGCATACAGAGGACTAGCGGGTCGTACAATGAGCAGTTCTTC

V: TRBV7-6
D: TRBD1
J: TRBJ2-7
size: -
CDR3: CASSLGDSSYEQYF
DNA: TGTGCCAGCAGCTTGGGGGACAGCTCCTACGAGCAGTACTTC

V: TRBV19
D: -
J: TRBJ2-5
size: -
CDR3: CASSTRETQYF
DNA: TGTGCCAGTAGTACCCGGGAGACCCAGTACTTC

V: TRBV2
D: -
J: TRBJ1-2
size: -
CDR3: CASSGGGVGGYTF
DNA: TGTGCCAGCAGTGGGGGGGGAGTAGGAGGCTACACCTTC

V: TRBV6-1
D: TRBD1
J: TRBJ2-7
size: once
CDR3: CASSEAPGQIYEQYF
DNA: TGTGCCAGCAGTGAAGCGCCGGGACAGATCTACGAGCAGTACTTC

V: TRBV2
D: -
J: TRBJ2-5
size: -
CDR3: CASSEGLRETQYF
DNA: TGTGCCAGCAGTGAAGGGTTGCGGGAGACCCAGTACTTC

V: TRBV29-1
D: -
J: TRBJ1-2
size: -
CDR3: CSVRQAFYGYTF
DNA: TGCAGCGTCAGACAGGCCTTTTATGGCTACACCTTC

V: TRBV2
D: -
J: TRBJ2-2
size: -
CDR3: CASSYIGTSNTGELFF
DNA: TGTGCCAGCAGTTACATCGGGACATCGAACACCGGGGAGCTGTTTTTT

V: TRBV19
D: TRBD1
J: TRBJ1-2
size: -
CDR3: CASSLDRVYGYTF
DNA: TGTGCCAGTAGCCTTGACAGGGTCTATGGCTACACCTTC

V: TRBV10-3
D: TRBD1
J: TRBJ2-1
size: -
CDR3: CAISGAEDRGHRDEQFF
DNA: TGTGCCATCAGTGGGGCAGAGGACAGGGGGCACAGGGATGAGCAGTTCTTC

V: TRBV5-1
D: -
J: TRBJ1-1
size: -
CDR3: CASQGGENTEAFF
DNA: TGCGCCAGCCAGGGCGGAGAGAACACTGAAGCTTTCTTT

V: TRBV5-1
D: TRBD1
J: TRBJ1-5
size: once
CDR3: CASSLGTGLSNQPQHF
DNA: TGCGCCAGCAGCTTGGGGACAGGGCTTAGCAATCAGCCCCAGCATTTT

V: TRBV28
D: -
J: TRBJ2-7
size: -
CDR3: CASSLAYEQYF
DNA: TGTGCCAGCTCCCTTGCCTACGAGCAGTACTTC

V: TRBV2
D: -
J: TRBJ1-1
size: -
CDR3: CASSEPGTQAFF
DNA: TGTGCCAGCAGCGAGCCGGGGACTCAAGCTTTCTTT

V: TRBV30
D: -
J: TRBJ2-1
size: -
CDR3: CAWRRAGYNEQFF
DNA: TGTGCCTGGAGAAGAGCGGGTTACAATGAGCAGTTCTTC

V: TRBV5-1
D: -
J: TRBJ1-1
size: -
CDR3: CASSLPGNTEAFF
DNA: TGCGCCAGCAGCTTGCCAGGGAACACTGAAGCTTTCTTT

V: TRBV28
D: TRBD1
J: TRBJ1-5
size: -
CDR3: CASRRTGGMGLPQHF
DNA: TGTGCCAGCAGACGGACAGGGGGCATGGGTCTGCCCCAGCATTTT

V: TRBV5-1
D: TRBD1
J: TRBJ1-1
size: -
CDR3: CASSPRTGNTEAFF
DNA: TGCGCCAGCAGCCCCAGGACAGGGAACACTGAAGCTTTCTTT

V: TRBV6-5
D: TRBD1
J: TRBJ1-2
size: few
CDR3: CASSKQGFGYTF
DNA: TGTGCCAGCAGTAAACAGGGGTTTGGCTACACCTTC

V: TRBV9
D: -
J: TRBJ1-5
size: -
CDR3: CASSVSSAFEPQHF
DNA: TGTGCCAGCAGCGTATCCTCCGCGTTCGAGCCCCAGCATTTT

V: TRBV27
D: TRBD2
J: TRBJ2-1
size: -
CDR3: CATTGLAGVSYNEQFF
DNA: TGTGCCACTACGGGACTAGCGGGAGTTTCCTACAATGAGCAGTTCTTC

V: TRBV6-5
D: -
J: TRBJ1-4
size: -
CDR3: CASRNWGGDEKLFF
DNA: TGTGCCAGCAGAAACTGGGGAGGTGATGAAAAACTGTTTTTT

V: TRBV9
D: -
J: TRBJ2-3
size: few
CDR3: CASSVGVGGSTDTQYF
DNA: TGTGCCAGCAGCGTAGGGGTAGGCGGGAGCACAGATACGCAGTATTTT

V: TRBV5-4
D: -
J: TRBJ2-3
size: -
CDR3: CASSLNRERGTDTQYF
DNA: TGTGCCAGCAGCTTGAACCGGGAGCGGGGCACAGATACGCAGTATTTT

V: TRBV15
D: TRBD1
J: TRBJ1-1
size: medium-sized
CDR3: CATSNDRDRGRWAEAFF
DNA: TGTGCCACCAGCAACGACCGGGACAGGGGGCGTTGGGCTGAAGCTTTCTTT

V: TRBV13
D: -
J: TRBJ1-2
size: -
CDR3: CASSNRVGYTF
DNA: TGTGCCAGTTCGAACAGGGTTGGCTACACCTTC

V: TRBV7-9
D: -
J: TRBJ1-2
size: -
CDR3: CASSLGGETGGYTF
DNA: TGTGCCAGCAGCTTAGGGGGGGAAACAGGCGGCTACACCTTC

V: TRBV15
D: TRBD2
J: TRBJ2-1
size: -
CDR3: CATSRVSSGRYDEQFF
DNA: TGTGCCACCAGCAGAGTTTCAAGCGGGAGATATGATGAGCAGTTCTTC

V: TRBV6-1
D: -
J: TRBJ2-3
size: once
CDR3: CASSEYGLRTDTQYF
DNA: TGTGCCAGCAGTGAATATGGCCTCCGCACAGATACGCAGTATTTT

V: TRBV5-4
D: TRBD1
J: TRBJ2-6
size: -
CDR3: CASSKQGVPSGANVLTF
DNA: TGTGCCAGCAGCAAACAGGGGGTCCCTTCTGGGGCCAACGTCCTGACTTTC

V: TRBV4-1
D: TRBD2
J: TRBJ2-2
size: -
CDR3: CASSQELAGVGANTGELFF
DNA: TGCGCCAGCAGCCAAGAACTAGCGGGAGTTGGGGCGAACACCGGGGAGCTGTTTTTT

V: TRBV2
D: -
J: TRBJ1-4
size: -
CDR3: CASNQGPATNEKLFF
DNA: TGTGCCAGCAACCAGGGGCCAGCAACTAATGAAAAACTGTTTTTT

V: TRBV19
D: TRBD1
J: TRBJ2-3
size: -
CDR3: CASSITGEWVTQYF
DNA: TGTGCCAGTAGTATAACAGGGGAGTGGGTTACGCAGTATTTT

V: TRBV5-1
D: TRBD2
J: TRBJ2-1
size: -
CDR3: CASSYPRLAGGVWGNEQFF
DNA: TGCGCCAGCTCCTACCCTCGACTAGCGGGAGGGGTATGGGGCAATGAGCAGTTCTTC

V: TRBV3-1/TRBV3-2
D: TRBD1
J: TRBJ1-6
size: -
CDR3: CASSQGDSAYNSPLHF
DNA: TGTGCCAGCAGCCAAGGGGACAGCGCGTATAATTCACCCCTCCACTTT

V: TRBV2
D: TRBD2
J: TRBJ2-1
size: many
CDR3: CASKTGTSYNEQFF
DNA: TGTGCCAGCAAGACCGGGACTAGTTACAATGAGCAGTTCTTC

V: TRBV15
D: -
J: TRBJ1-2
size: -
CDR3: CATSRVAGGGYTF
DNA: TGTGCCACCAGCAGAGTCGCTGGGGGGGGCTACACCTTC

V: TRBV6-1
D: -
J: TRBJ1-2
size: -
CDR3: CASSPGGANYGYTF
DNA: TGTGCCAGCAGCCCCGGGGGTGCTAACTATGGCTACACCTTC

V: TRBV29-1
D: -
J: TRBJ2-7
size: -
CDR3: CSVRDNSYEQYF
DNA: TGCAGCGTCCGGGACAACTCCTACGAGCAGTACTTC

V: TRBV6-5
D: TRBD2
J: TRBJ2-1
size: -
CDR3: CASSYSIAGPNEQFF
DNA: TGTGCCAGCAGTTACTCTATAGCGGGTCCCAATGAGCAGTTCTTC

V: TRBV18
D: -
J: TRBJ1-2
size: -
CDR3: CASSPPETVYGYTF
DNA: TGTGCCAGCTCACCACCGGAGACAGTCTATGGCTACACCTTC